This section outlines one TCR beta chain sequence together with its context. The sample originates from a study of T cell changes during pregnancy in multiple sclerosis. CDR3 size: 12 residues. Trimming took 3 bases from V and 6 from J, leaving 5 bases between them. The germline CDR1 and CDR2 sequences are KGHSH and LQKENI. Only in-frame clones appear in the TCRdb table, and some are missing; sequencing was by immunoSEQ multiplex PCR. Of approximately 45,000 clones detected, roughly 84% appear once; the ten largest clones hold 0.55% to 0.75%. The rearrangement uses TRBV18 and TRBJ1-4; unclear D gene. This material consisted of CD4+ T cells from peripheral blood mononuclear cells, taken before pregnancy. The receptor comes from a female donor with multiple sclerosis, enrolled in a pregnancy study. CDR3 bases: TGTGCCAGCTCACCCCTAGATGAAAAACTGTTTTTT. It codes for CASSPLDEKLFF.